These 10 T cell receptor beta chains came from one sample sequenced in a study of blood T cell repertoires in COVID-19. TCRdb's table, derived via immunoSEQ multiplex PCR, lists solely in-frame clones and lacks some. Of 95,000 to 150,000 clones listed, around 80% are singletons. Source material: peripheral blood. These receptors all stem from a man aged 55 to 69 with active or convalescent COVID-19.

The chain carries TRBV6-6 and TRBJ2-5, with D possibly matching TRBD2 (5 bases). Germline values: CDR1 MNHNY, CDR2 SVGAGI (reference sequence). The CDR3 length is 15 residues. V dropped 5 bases and J dropped 4 bases, with 17 bases sitting between them. CDR3 sequence reads: CASSRLRGIGETQYF. The CDR3, as DNA: TGTGCCAGCAGTCGCCTGAGAGGGATCGGAGAGACCCAGTACTTC.

This clone was seen just once. This rearrangement joins TRBV5-6 to TRBJ1-1; D gene uncertain. From germline, CDR1 is SGHDT and CDR2 YYEEEE. CDR3 size: 15 residues. V dropped 7 bases and J dropped 0 bases, with 16 bases sitting between them. This CDR3 reads CASLLRGAMNTEAFF. CDR3 nucleotide sequence: TGTGCCAGCTTACTACGAGGAGCGATGAACACTGAAGCTTTCTTT.

This clone was observed once. This chain links TRBV10-3 with TRBJ2-1; 12 bases match TRBD2. CDR3 length equals 16 residues. Germline CDR1 ENHRY, CDR2 SYGVKD. V lost 0 bases, J lost 4 bases, and 1 base stayed unmatched. The DNA for the CDR3 is TGTGCCATCAGTGAGTCGACTAGCGGGAGTTACAATGAGCAGTTCTTC. Encoded protein: CAISESTSGSYNEQFF.

The chain joins TRBV7-9 to TRBJ1-4; 7 nucleotides line up with TRBD1. J gave up 3 bases and V 5 bases, and 6 bases lay outside the gene matches. This CDR3 comprises 15 residues. Germline lookup yields CDR1 SEHNR and CDR2 FQNEAQ (reference sequence). CDR3 sequence: CASSRGGPANEKLFF. CDR3 in DNA: TGTGCCAGCAGCCGAGGGGGCCCAGCTAATGAAAAACTGTTTTTT.

This clone has just a few counts. The rearrangement links TRBV1 to TRBJ2-7; the table names TRBD2, a call not compared with the DNA. TRBV1 is a pseudogene segment. The length of the CDR3 is 15 residues. The CDR3 DNA follows: TGCACCAGCAGCCAAGATCTAGGCCTCCGAGGGGAGCAGTACTTC. Translating gives CTSSQDLGLRGEQYF.

The CDR3 is CASSYGQGNQPQHF. The CDR3 bases are TGTGCCAGCAGTTACGGACAGGGGAATCAGCCCCAGCATTTT. The gene calls are TRBV6-5 and TRBJ1-5, with 9 nucleotides matching TRBD1. The ends lost 2 bases at V and 4 bases at J; junction bases unmatched: 0. The CDR3 covers 14 residues. Germline assignment: CDR1 MNHEY and CDR2 SVGAGI.

The V and J genes are TRBV18 and TRBJ2-3, with TRBD2 matching 8 bases. CDR1 and CDR2 from the germline V gene are KGHSH and LQKENI. V lost 2 bases to trimming and J lost 2 bases; unmatched junction nucleotides: 6. There are 16 residues in the CDR3. The CDR3 is CASSPGTRGFTDTQYF. For the CDR3, the DNA is TGTGCCAGCTCACCAGGGACTAGGGGATTCACAGATACGCAGTATTTT. Using reference TRBV18 and TRBJ2-3 for the parts outside the CDR3, the full variable domain is NAGVMQNPRHLVRRRGQEARLRCSPMKGHSHVYWYRQLPEEGLKFMVYLQKENIIDESGMPKERFSAEFPKEGPSILRIQQVVRGDSAAYFCASSPGTRGFTDTQYFGPGTRLTVL.

This chain joins TRBV20-1 and TRBJ2-7; TRBD2 matches 9 bases. Germline loops: CDR1 DFQATT, CDR2 SNEGSKA (reference sequence). CDR3 length equals 11 residues. Here the CDR3 reads CTRLAAYEQYF. CDR3 in DNA: TGCACCCGACTAGCGGCCTACGAGCAGTACTTC.

This chain uses TRBV6-6 with TRBJ2-7; D ambiguous. CDR1 and CDR2 (germline): MNHNY, SVGAGI (reference sequence). Between the trimmed V and J ends, which lost 6 bases and 6 bases, there was a span of 12 bases. CDR3 length equals 12 residues. The CDR3 protein is CASSPEALEQYF. DNA of the CDR3: TGTGCCAGCAGCCCCGAGGCGCTCGAGCAGTACTTC.

The chain carries TRBV18 and TRBJ2-7; D uncertain. The CDR3 loop spans 12 amino acids. Per germline, CDR1 KGHSH and CDR2 LQKENI. The ends were cut back, 4 bases at V and 9 bases at J, with 13 bases in the middle. CDR3 loop: CASSLDFLRQYF. The CDR3 nucleotides are TGTGCCAGCTCACTAGACTTTCTCCGGCAGTACTTC.